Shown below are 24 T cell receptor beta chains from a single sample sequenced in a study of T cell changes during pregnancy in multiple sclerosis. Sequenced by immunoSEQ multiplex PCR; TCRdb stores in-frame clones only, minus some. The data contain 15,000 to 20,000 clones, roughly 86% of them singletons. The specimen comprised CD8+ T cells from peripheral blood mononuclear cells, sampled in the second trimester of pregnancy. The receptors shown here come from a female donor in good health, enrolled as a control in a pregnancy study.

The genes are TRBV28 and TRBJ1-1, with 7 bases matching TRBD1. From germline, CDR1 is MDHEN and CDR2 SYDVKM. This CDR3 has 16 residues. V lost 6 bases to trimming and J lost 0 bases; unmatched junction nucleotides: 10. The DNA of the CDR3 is TGTGCCAGCAGGGAAACAGGGGTCTTCATGAACACTGAAGCTTTCTTT. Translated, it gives CASRETGVFMNTEAFF.

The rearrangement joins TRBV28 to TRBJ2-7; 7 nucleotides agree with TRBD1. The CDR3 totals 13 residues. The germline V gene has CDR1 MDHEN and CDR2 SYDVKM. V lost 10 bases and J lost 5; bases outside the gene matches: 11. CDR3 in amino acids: CATTRQGVHEQYF. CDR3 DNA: TGTGCCACCACTCGACAGGGAGTCCACGAGCAGTACTTC.

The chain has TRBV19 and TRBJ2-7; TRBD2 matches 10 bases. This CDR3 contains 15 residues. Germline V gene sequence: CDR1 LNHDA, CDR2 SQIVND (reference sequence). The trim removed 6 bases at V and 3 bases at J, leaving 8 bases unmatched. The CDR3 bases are TGTGCCAGTAGGGCCGAAGCGGGGGGGGGCTACGAGCAGTACTTC. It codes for CASRAEAGGGYEQYF.

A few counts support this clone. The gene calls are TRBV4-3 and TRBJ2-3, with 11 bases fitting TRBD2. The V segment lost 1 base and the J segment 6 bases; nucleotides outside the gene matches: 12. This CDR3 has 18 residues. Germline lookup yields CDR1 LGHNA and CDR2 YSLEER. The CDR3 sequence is CASSQGPGLAGGGDTQYF. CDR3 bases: TGCGCCAGCAGCCAAGGACCGGGCCTAGCGGGGGGAGGCGATACGCAGTATTTT.

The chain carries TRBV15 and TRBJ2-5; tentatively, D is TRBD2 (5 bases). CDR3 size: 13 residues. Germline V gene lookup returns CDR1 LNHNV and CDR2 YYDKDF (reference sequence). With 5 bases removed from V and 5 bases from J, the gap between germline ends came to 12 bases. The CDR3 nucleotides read TGTGCCACCAGCCCACGACGGAGGGAGACCCAGTACTTC. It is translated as CATSPRRRETQYF.

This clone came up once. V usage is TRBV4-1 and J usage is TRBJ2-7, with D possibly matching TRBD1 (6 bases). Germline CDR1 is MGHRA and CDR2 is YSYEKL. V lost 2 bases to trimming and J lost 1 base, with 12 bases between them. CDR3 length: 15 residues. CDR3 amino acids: CASSQPGEPSYEQYF. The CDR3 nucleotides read TGCGCCAGCAGCCAACCAGGGGAACCGTCCTACGAGCAGTACTTC.

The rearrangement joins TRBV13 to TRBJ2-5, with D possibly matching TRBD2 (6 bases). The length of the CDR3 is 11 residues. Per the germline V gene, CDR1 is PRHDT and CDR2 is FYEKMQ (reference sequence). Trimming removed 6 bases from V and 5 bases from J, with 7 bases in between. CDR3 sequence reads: CASSRGETQYF. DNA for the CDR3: TGTGCCAGCAGTCGGGGGGAGACCCAGTACTTC.

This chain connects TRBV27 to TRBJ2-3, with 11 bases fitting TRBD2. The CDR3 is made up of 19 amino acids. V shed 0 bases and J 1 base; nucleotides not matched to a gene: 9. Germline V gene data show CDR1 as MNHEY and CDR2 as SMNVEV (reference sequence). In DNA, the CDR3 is TGTGCCAGCAGTTTATCGATGTCTAGCGGGGGGTACGGCACAGATACGCAGTATTTT. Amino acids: CASSLSMSSGGYGTDTQYF.

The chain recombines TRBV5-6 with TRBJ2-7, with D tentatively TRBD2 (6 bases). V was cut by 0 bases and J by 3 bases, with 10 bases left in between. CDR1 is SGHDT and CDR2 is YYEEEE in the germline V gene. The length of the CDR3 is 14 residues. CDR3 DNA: TGTGCCAGCAGCTTGGGAGACGGGGGCTACGAGCAGTACTTC. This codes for CASSLGDGGYEQYF.

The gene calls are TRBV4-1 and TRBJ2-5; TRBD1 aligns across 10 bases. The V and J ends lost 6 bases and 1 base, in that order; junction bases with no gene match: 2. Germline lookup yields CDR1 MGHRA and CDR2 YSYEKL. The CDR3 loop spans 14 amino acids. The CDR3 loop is CASRGQGFQETQYF. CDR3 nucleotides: TGCGCCAGCAGGGGACAGGGGTTCCAAGAGACCCAGTACTTC.

For the CDR3, the DNA is TGCGCCAGCAGCCTTTTGGGAGGACAGGTCTATGGCTACACCTTC. Translating gives CASSLLGGQVYGYTF. The chain uses TRBV4-3 and TRBJ1-2; 7 nucleotides match TRBD1. This CDR3 is 15 amino acids long. Germline CDR1 reads LGHNA; CDR2 reads YSLEER. Losses at the gene ends were 4 bases for V and 4 bases for J; bases not matched to a gene: 9.

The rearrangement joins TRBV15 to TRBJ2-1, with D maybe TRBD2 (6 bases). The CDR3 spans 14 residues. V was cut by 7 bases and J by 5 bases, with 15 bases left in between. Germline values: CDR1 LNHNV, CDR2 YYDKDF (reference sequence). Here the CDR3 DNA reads TGTGCCACCACCCCGGGGGACCCGAACAATGAGCAGTTCTTC. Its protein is CATTPGDPNNEQFF.

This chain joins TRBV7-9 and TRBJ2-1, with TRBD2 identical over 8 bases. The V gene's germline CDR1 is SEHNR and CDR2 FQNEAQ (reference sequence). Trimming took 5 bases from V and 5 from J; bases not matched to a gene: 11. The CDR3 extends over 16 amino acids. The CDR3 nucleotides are TGTGCCAGCAGCCTACTCGGGAGCGGGGGTCACAATGAGCAGTTCTTC. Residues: CASSLLGSGGHNEQFF.

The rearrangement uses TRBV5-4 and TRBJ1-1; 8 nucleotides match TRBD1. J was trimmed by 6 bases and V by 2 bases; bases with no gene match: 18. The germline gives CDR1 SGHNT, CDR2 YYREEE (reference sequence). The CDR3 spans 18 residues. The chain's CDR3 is CASSLPVQGVRRESEAFF. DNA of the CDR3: TGTGCCAGCAGCTTACCCGTACAGGGGGTTAGGAGAGAGTCTGAAGCTTTCTTT.

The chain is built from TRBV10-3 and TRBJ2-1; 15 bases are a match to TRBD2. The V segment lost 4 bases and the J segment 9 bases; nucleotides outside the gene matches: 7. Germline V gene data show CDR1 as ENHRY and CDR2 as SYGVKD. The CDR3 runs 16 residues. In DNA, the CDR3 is TGTGCCATCAGTGGGGGGACTAGCGGGGGGCCTCTTGAGCAGTTCTTC. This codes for CAISGGTSGGPLEQFF.

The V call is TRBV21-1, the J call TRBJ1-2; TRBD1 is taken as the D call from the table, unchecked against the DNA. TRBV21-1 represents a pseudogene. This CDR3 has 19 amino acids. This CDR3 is CASSKGQAGQGPTNYGYTF. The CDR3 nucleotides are TGTGCCAGCAGCAAAGGTCAGGCGGGACAGGGGCCTACTAACTATGGCTACACCTTC.

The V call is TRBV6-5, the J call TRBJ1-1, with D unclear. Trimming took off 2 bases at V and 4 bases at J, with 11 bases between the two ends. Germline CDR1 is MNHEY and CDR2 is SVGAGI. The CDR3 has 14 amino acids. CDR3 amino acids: CASSYGAGGTEAFF. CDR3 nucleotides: TGTGCCAGCAGTTACGGCGCCGGAGGCACTGAAGCTTTCTTT.

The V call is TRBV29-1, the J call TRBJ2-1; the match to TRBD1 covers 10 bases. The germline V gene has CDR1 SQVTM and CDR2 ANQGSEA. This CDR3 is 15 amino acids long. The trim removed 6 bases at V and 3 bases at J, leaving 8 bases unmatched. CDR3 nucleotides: TGCAGCGTCGCCCCGGGACAGGGGTTCTACAATGAGCAGTTCTTC. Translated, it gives CSVAPGQGFYNEQFF.

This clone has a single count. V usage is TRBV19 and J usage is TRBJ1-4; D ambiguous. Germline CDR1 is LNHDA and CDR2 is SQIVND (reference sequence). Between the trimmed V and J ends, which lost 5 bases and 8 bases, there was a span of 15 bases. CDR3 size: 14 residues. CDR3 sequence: CASSPGRLGEKLFF. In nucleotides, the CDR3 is TGTGCCAGTAGTCCGGGGAGGCTAGGCGAAAAACTGTTTTTT.

The CDR3 DNA follows: TGTGCCAGCAGCTTGGATAGCGGGGGCCACTACGAGCAGTACTTC. It encodes CASSLDSGGHYEQYF. The V call is TRBV5-8, the J call TRBJ2-7, with TRBD2 matching over 9 bases. There are 15 residues in the CDR3. Germline V gene sequence: CDR1 SGHTS, CDR2 YDEGEE. Trimming took 0 bases from V and 3 from J; bases not matched to a gene: 4.

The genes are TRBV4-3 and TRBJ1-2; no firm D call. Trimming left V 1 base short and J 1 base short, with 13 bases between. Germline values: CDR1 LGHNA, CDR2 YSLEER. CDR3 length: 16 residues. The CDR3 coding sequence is TGCGCCAGCAGCCAAGCGGCGGAGACCCTTAACTATGGCTACACCTTC. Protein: CASSQAAETLNYGYTF.

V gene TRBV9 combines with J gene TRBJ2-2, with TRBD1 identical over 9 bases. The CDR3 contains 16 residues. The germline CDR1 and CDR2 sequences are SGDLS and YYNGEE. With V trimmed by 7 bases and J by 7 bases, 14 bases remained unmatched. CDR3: CASGDHRGLSGGELFF. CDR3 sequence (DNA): TGTGCCAGCGGGGACCACAGGGGGCTTTCGGGCGGGGAGCTGTTTTTT.

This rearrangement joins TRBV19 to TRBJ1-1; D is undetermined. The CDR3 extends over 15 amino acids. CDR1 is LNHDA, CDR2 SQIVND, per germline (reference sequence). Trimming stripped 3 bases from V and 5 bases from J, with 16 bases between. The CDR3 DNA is TGTGCCAGTAGTATGTCGAGGAGGGCCGGGACTGAAGCTTTCTTT. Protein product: CASSMSRRAGTEAFF.

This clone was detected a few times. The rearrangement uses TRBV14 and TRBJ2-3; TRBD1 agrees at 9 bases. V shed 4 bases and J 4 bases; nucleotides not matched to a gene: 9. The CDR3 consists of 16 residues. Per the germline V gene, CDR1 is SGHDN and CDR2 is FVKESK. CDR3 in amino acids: CASSPQGQGGPDTQYF. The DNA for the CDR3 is TGTGCCAGCAGCCCCCAGGGACAGGGAGGACCAGATACGCAGTATTTT.